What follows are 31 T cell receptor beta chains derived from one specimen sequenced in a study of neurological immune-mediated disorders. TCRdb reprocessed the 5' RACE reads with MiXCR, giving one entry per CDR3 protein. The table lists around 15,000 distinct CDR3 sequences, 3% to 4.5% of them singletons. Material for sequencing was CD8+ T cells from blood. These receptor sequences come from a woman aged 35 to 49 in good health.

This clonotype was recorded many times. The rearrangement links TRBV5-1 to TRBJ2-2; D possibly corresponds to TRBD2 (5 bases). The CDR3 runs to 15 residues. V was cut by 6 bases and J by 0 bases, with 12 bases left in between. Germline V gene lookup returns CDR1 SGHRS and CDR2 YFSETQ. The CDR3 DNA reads TGCGCCAGCACCCGGACTTCACCGAACACCGGGGAGCTGTTTTTT. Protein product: CASTRTSPNTGELFF. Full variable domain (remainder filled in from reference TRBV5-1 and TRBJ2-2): KAGVTQTPRYLIKTRGQQVTLSCSPISGHRSVSWYQQTPGQGLQFLFEYFSETQRNKGNFPGRFSGRQFSNSRSEMNVSTLELGDSALYLCASTRTSPNTGELFFGEGSRLTVL.

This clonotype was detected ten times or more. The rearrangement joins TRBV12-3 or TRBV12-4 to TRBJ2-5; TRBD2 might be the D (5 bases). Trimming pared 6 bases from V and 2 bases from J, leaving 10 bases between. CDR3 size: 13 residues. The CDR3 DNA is TGTGCCAGCAGCGAACTAGGTCAAGAGACCCAGTACTTC. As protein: CASSELGQETQYF.

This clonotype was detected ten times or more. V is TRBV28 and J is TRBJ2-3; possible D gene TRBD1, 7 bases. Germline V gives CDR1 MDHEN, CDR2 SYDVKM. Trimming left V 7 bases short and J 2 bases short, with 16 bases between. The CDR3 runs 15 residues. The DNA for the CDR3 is TGTGCCAGCAAACGGGGGCAGGGGGACACAGATACGCAGTATTTT. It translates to CASKRGQGDTDTQYF.

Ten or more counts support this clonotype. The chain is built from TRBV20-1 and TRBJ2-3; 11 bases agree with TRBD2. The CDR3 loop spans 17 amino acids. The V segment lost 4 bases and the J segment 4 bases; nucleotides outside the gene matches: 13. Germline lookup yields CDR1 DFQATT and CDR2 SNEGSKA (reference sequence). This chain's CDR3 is CSATLPVAGGPSDTQYF. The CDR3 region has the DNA TGCAGTGCTACCCTCCCCGTAGCGGGAGGGCCCTCAGATACGCAGTATTTT.

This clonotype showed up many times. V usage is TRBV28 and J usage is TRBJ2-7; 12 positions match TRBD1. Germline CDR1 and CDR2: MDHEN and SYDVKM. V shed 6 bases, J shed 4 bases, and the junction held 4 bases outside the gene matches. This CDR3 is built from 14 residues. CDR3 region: CASRMGQGAYEQYF. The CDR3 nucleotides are TGTGCCAGCAGAATGGGACAGGGGGCGTACGAGCAGTACTTC.

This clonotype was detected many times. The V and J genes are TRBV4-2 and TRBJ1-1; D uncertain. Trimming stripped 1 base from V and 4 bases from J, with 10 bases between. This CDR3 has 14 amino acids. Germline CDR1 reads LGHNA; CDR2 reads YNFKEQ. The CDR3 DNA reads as TGTGCCAGCAGCCAAGGTGCGTTGGGCACTGAAGCTTTCTTT. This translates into CASSQGALGTEAFF.

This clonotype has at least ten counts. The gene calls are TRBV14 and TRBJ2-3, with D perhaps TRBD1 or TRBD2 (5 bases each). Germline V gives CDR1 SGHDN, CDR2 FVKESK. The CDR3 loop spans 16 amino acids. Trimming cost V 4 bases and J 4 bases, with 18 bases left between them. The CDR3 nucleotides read TGTGCCAGCAGCCTCCGGGACCAGAGGTCGGCAGATACGCAGTATTTT. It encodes CASSLRDQRSADTQYF.

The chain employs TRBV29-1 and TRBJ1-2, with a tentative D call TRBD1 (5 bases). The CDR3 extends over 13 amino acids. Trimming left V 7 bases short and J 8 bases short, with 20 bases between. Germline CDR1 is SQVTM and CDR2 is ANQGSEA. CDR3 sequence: CSGLIGTPMGYTF. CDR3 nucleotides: TGCAGCGGACTCATTGGGACTCCTATGGGCTACACCTTC.

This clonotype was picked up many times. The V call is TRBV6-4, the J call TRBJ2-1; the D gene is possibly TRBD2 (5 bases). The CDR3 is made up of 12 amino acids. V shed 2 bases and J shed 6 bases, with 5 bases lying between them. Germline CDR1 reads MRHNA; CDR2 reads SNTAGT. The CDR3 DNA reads TGTGCCAGCAGTGACACTAGCAATGAGCAGTTCTTC. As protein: CASSDTSNEQFF.

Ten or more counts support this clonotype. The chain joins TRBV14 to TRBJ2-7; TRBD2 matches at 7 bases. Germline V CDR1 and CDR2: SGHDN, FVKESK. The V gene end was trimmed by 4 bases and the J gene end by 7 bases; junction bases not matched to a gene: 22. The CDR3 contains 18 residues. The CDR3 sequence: CASSLGSLRPSGYMEQYF. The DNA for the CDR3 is TGTGCCAGCAGCCTGGGCTCGTTGAGGCCTAGCGGATATATGGAGCAGTACTTC.

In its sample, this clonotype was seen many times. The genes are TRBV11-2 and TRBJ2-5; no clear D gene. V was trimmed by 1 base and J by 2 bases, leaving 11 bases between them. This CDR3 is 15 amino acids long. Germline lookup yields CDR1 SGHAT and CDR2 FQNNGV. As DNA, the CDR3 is TGTGCCAGCAGCTTAGCCCCCCGGCCGCAAGAGACCCAGTACTTC. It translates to CASSLAPRPQETQYF. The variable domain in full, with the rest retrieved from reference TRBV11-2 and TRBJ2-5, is EAGVAQSPRYKIIEKRQSVAFWCNPISGHATLYWYQQILGQGPKLLIQFQNNGVVDDSQLPKDRFSAERLKGVDSTLKIQPAKLEDSAVYLCASSLAPRPQETQYFGPGTRLLVL.

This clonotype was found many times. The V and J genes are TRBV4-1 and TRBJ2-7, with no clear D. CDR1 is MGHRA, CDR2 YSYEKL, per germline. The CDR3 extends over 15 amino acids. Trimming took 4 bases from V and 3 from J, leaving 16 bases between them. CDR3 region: CASSPLPHNNYEQYF. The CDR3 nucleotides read TGCGCCAGCAGCCCCCTCCCCCACAACAACTACGAGCAGTACTTC.

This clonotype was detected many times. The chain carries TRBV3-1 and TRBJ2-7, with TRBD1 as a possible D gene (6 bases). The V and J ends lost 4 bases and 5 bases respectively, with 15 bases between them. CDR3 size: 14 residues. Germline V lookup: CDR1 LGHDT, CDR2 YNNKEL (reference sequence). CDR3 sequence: CASSRRDKVHEQYF. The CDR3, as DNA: TGTGCCAGCAGCCGCCGGGACAAGGTCCACGAGCAGTACTTC.

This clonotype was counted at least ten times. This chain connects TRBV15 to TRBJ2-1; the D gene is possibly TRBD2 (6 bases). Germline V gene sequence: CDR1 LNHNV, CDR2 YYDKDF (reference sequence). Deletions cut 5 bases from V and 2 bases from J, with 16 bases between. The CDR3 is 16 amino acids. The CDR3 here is CATSAATRGTYNEQFF. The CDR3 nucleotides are TGTGCCACCAGCGCCGCGACTAGGGGCACCTACAATGAGCAGTTCTTC.

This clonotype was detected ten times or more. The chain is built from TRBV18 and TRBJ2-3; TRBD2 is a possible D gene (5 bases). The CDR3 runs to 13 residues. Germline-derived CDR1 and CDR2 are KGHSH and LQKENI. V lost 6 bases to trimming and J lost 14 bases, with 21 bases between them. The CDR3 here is CASSLPGSEFLYF. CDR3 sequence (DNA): TGTGCCAGCTCGCTCCCGGGATCCGAATTTCTGTATTTT.

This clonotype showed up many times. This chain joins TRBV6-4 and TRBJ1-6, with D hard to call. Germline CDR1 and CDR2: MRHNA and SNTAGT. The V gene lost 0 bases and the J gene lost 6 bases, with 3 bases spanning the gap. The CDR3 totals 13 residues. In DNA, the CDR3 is TGTGCCAGCAGTGACTCGACTAATTCACCCCTCCACTTT. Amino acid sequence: CASSDSTNSPLHF.

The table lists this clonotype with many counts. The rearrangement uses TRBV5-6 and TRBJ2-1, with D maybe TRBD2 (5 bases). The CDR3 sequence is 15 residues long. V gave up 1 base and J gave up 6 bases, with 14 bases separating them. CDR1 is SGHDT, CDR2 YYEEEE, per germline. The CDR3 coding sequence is TGTGCCAGCAGCTTGAAGCCCCGGGAAAGCAATGAGCAGTTCTTC. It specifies CASSLKPRESNEQFF.

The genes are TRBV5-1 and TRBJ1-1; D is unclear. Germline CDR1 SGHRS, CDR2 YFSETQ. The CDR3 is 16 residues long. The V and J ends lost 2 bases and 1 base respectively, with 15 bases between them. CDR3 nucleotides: TGCGCCAGCAGCTTCTTCCCCCGGACGGGGAACACTGAAGCTTTCTTT. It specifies CASSFFPRTGNTEAFF. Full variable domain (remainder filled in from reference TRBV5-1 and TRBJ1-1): KAGVTQTPRYLIKTRGQQVTLSCSPISGHRSVSWYQQTPGQGLQFLFEYFSETQRNKGNFPGRFSGRQFSNSRSEMNVSTLELGDSALYLCASSFFPRTGNTEAFFGQGTRLTVV.

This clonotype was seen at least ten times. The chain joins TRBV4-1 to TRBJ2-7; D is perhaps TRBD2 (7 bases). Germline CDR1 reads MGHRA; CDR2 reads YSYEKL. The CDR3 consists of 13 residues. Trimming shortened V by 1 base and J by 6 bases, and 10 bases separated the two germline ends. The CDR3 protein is CASSQVGGPEQYF. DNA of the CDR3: TGCGCCAGCAGCCAAGTGGGGGGGCCCGAGCAGTACTTC.

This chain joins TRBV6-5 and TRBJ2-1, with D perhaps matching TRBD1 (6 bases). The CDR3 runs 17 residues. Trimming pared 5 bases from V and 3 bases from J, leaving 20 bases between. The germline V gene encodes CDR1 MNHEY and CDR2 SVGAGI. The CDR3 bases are TGTGCCAGCAGTCAAGCGTCTGGGACAAGCGTCTACAATGAGCAGTTCTTC. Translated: CASSQASGTSVYNEQFF.

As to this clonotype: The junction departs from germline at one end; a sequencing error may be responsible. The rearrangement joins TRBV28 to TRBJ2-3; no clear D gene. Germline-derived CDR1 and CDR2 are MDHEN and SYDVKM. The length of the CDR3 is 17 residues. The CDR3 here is CANSFPNETVNLDTQYF. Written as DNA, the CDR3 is TGTGCCAACAGTTTTCCAAACGAAACCGTGAATCTTGATACACAGTATTTT.

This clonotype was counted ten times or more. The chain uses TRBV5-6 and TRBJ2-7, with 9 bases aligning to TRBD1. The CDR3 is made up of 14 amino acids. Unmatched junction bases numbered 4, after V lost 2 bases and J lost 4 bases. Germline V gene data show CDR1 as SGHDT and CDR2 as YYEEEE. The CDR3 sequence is CASSFRDRVYEQYF. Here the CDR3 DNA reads TGTGCCAGCAGCTTCCGGGACAGGGTGTACGAGCAGTACTTC.

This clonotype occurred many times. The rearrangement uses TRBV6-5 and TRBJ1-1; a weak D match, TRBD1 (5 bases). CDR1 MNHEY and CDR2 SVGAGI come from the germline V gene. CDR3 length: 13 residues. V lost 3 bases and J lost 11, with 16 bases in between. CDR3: CASSYSYQGDAFF. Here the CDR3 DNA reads TGTGCCAGCAGTTATTCTTACCAGGGAGACGCTTTCTTT.

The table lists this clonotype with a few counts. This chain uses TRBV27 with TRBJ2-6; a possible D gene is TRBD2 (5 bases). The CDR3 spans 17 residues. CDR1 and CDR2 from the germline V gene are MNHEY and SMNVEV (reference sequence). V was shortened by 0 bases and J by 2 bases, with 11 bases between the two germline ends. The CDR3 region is CASSLSIGGAGANVLTF. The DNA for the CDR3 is TGTGCCAGCAGTTTATCGATAGGAGGAGCTGGGGCCAACGTCCTGACTTTC.

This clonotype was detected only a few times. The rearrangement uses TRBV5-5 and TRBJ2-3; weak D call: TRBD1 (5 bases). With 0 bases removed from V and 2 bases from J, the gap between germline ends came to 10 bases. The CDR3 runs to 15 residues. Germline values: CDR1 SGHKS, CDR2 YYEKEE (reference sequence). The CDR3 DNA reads TGTGCCAGCAGCTTGGGAGTGACAGACACAGATACGCAGTATTTT. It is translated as CASSLGVTDTDTQYF.

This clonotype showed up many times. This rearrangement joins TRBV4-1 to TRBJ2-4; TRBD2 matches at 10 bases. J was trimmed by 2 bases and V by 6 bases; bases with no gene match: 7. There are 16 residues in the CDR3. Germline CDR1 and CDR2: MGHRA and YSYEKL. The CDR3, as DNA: TGCGCCAGCAGAAATCTAGCGGGAGTATCCAAAAACATTCAGTACTTC. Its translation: CASRNLAGVSKNIQYF.

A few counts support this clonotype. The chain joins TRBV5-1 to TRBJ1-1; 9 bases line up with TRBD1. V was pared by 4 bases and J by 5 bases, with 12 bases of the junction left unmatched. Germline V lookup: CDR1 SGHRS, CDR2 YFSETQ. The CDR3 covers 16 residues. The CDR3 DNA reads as TGCGCCAGCAGCCCGGCCGGGACAGGGTTGGGAACTGAAGCTTTCTTT. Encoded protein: CASSPAGTGLGTEAFF.

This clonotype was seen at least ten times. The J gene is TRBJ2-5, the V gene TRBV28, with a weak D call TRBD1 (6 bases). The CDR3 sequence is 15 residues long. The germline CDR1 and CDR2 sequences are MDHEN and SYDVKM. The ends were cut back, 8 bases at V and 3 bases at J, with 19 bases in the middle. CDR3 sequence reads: CASRVSQGLEETQYF. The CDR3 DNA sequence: TGTGCCAGCCGAGTGTCACAGGGTCTCGAAGAGACCCAGTACTTC.

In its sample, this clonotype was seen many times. The CDR3 region is CASSEGTSFHTDTQYF. DNA of the CDR3: TGTGCCAGCAGCGAGGGGACTAGCTTTCACACAGATACGCAGTATTTT. The gene calls are TRBV11-2 and TRBJ2-3; 9 bases are shared with TRBD2. The V gene's germline CDR1 is SGHAT and CDR2 FQNNGV. This CDR3 has 16 amino acids. The V segment lost 5 bases and the J segment 2 bases; nucleotides outside the gene matches: 8.

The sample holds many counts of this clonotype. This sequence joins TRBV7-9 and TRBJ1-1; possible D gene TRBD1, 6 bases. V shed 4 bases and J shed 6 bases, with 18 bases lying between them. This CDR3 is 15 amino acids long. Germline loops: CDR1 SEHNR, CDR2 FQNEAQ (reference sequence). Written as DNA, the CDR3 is TGTGCCAGCAGCTACCCGGGGGCGCAGGGACCTGAAGCTTTCTTT. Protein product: CASSYPGAQGPEAFF.

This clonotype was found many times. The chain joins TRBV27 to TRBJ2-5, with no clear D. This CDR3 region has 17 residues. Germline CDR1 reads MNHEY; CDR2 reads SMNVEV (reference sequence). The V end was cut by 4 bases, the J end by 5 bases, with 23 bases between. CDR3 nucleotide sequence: TGTGCCAGCAGTTCCCACCCCGTTGGACCCGTAGGTGAGACCCAGTACTTC. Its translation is CASSSHPVGPVGETQYF.